A selection of T cell receptor beta chains follows, all from one sample in a study of OX40 agonist ivuxolimab in advanced cancers. Sequencing was performed with immunoSEQ multiplex PCR; in TCRdb, only in-frame clones are kept and a portion is missing. The sample records some 45,000 clones, 86% being singletons. The sequencing here drew on CD4+ or CD8+ T cells sorted from blood, taken in a trial of the OX40 agonist ivuxolimab. Receptors were obtained from an adult with an advanced solid tumor such as melanoma, head and neck, liver or kidney cancer. Both conserved end residues are part of each CDR3. The D gene is left open where the match is weak. Rows may omit the clone size; those that give it use once, few, many or a size class.

j_call: TRBJ1-4
clone_size: medium-sized
d_call: .
v_call: TRBV4-1
cdr3_nt: TGCGCCAGCAGCCAAGATGGTACGGATGGTAATGAAAAACTGTTTTTT
cdr3_aa: CASSQDGTDGNEKLFF

j_call: TRBJ1-6
clone_size: few
d_call: .
v_call: TRBV7-9
cdr3_nt: TGTGCCAGCAGCTTAGTTCAGGGAGCGGATTCACCCCTCCACTTT
cdr3_aa: CASSLVQGADSPLHF

j_call: TRBJ1-1
clone_size: .
d_call: .
v_call: TRBV6-5
cdr3_nt: TGTGCCAGCAGTTACTCCGCCAGGGTCACTGAAGCTTTCTTT
cdr3_aa: CASSYSARVTEAFF

j_call: TRBJ2-7
clone_size: few
d_call: .
v_call: TRBV7-6
cdr3_nt: TGTGCCAGCAGCCCCTCCGAGGTCCACGAGCAGTACTTC
cdr3_aa: CASSPSEVHEQYF

j_call: TRBJ2-5
clone_size: .
d_call: .
v_call: TRBV4-1
cdr3_nt: TGCGCCAGCAGCAACTCGTTGGGCTTCCAGAGTCAAGAGACCCAGTACTTC
cdr3_aa: CASSNSLGFQSQETQYF

j_call: TRBJ1-1
clone_size: .
d_call: TRBD1
v_call: TRBV7-9
cdr3_nt: TGTGCCAGCAGCCATACAGGGGAGAACACTGAAGCTTTCTTT
cdr3_aa: CASSHTGENTEAFF

j_call: TRBJ2-5
clone_size: .
d_call: .
v_call: TRBV9
cdr3_nt: TGTGCCAGCAGCGTAGGAGGCCAAGAGACCCAGTACTTC
cdr3_aa: CASSVGGQETQYF

j_call: TRBJ2-2
clone_size: .
d_call: .
v_call: TRBV7-3
cdr3_nt: TGTGCCAGCAGCCTAAGGCTGAACACCGGGGAGCTGTTTTTT
cdr3_aa: CASSLRLNTGELFF

j_call: TRBJ1-5
clone_size: medium-sized
d_call: .
v_call: TRBV18
cdr3_nt: TGTGCCAGCTCACCACCGGACAGCGATCAGCCCCAGCATTTT
cdr3_aa: CASSPPDSDQPQHF

j_call: TRBJ2-2
clone_size: few
d_call: .
v_call: TRBV18
cdr3_nt: TGTGCCAGCTCACCCCTCGTAGAGTCTGTCGGGGAGCTGTTTTTT
cdr3_aa: CASSPLVESVGELFF

j_call: TRBJ1-2
clone_size: few
d_call: .
v_call: TRBV7-9
cdr3_nt: TGTGCCAGCAGCGTTAGGGGGGACTATGGCTACACCTTC
cdr3_aa: CASSVRGDYGYTF

j_call: TRBJ2-7
clone_size: .
d_call: .
v_call: TRBV18
cdr3_nt: TGTGCCAGCTCACCCACCGGCCCCCAGACGTACTCCTACGAGCAGTACTTC
cdr3_aa: CASSPTGPQTYSYEQYF

j_call: TRBJ1-1
clone_size: .
d_call: .
v_call: TRBV6-6
cdr3_nt: TGTGCCAGCAGCGGGGCTGAAGCTTTCTTT
cdr3_aa: CASSGAEAFF

j_call: TRBJ2-7
clone_size: .
d_call: TRBD2
v_call: TRBV11-2
cdr3_nt: TGCGCCAGCAGCCAAGAGCGGGGCTCCTACGAGCAGTACTTC
cdr3_aa: CASSQERGSYEQYF